Each of the 9 T cell receptor beta chains below was sequenced from the same sample in a study of Ad26.COV2.S vaccination and SARS-CoV-2 variants. Specified treatment: around 19 received Ad26.COV2.S at low or high dose, single or two shots; 5 received placebo; per-sample allocation not given. The investigators took samples on day 63 after the first vaccine or placebo injection. The method was immunoSEQ multiplex PCR; TCRdb's version includes in-frame clones alone and lacks a portion of them. The table records roughly 240,000 clones, approximately 88% of them present only once. The sequenced sample was peripheral blood, obtained in a trial of Ad26.COV2.S vaccine versus placebo. These receptors came from a person between 18 and 59 years old who received the Ad26.COV2.S COVID-19 vaccine or a placebo.

The chain has TRBV6-5 and TRBJ1-1; weak D call: TRBD1 (5 bases). The germline V gene has CDR1 MNHEY and CDR2 SVGAGI. The V and J ends lost 7 bases and 1 base respectively, with 10 bases between them. The CDR3 length is 13 residues. CDR3 region: CASNPGKNTEAFF. CDR3 DNA: TGTGCCAGCAATCCAGGGAAGAACACTGAAGCTTTCTTT.

The chain carries TRBV11-2 and TRBJ2-7, with D uncertain. Trimming removed 5 bases at V and 0 bases at J, with 2 bases between. The CDR3 totals 11 residues. CDR1 and CDR2 from the germline V gene are SGHAT and FQNNGV. The CDR3 DNA reads as TGTGCCAGCAGCGTCTCCTACGAGCAGTACTTC. Residues: CASSVSYEQYF.

With regard to this clone: At one boundary the junction diverges from the germline segment, which might be a read error. The J gene is TRBJ2-7, the V gene TRBV11-3, with D hard to call. Per germline, CDR1 SGHNT and CDR2 YENEEA. The CDR3 extends over 11 amino acids. CDR3: CASSDGYAQYF. The DNA of the CDR3 is TGTGCCAGCAGCGACGGGTACGCGCAGTACTTC.

The chain carries TRBV7-2 and TRBJ2-3; the match to TRBD1 covers 9 bases. The CDR3 consists of 15 residues. The V segment lost 6 bases and the J segment 4 bases; nucleotides outside the gene matches: 8. Per the germline V gene, CDR1 is SGHTA and CDR2 is FQGNSA. This chain's CDR3 is CASSPPGQGPDTQYF. The CDR3 DNA reads TGTGCCAGCAGTCCCCCGGGACAGGGACCAGATACGCAGTATTTT.

The rearrangement links TRBV19 to TRBJ1-1; unclear D gene. The CDR3 spans 17 residues. Germline CDR1 reads LNHDA; CDR2 reads SQIVND (reference sequence). With 6 bases removed from V and 6 bases from J, the gap between germline ends came to 26 bases. The CDR3 spells CASRHRGLGLTDAEAFF. In nucleotides, the CDR3 is TGTGCCAGTAGACACCGGGGTTTGGGCCTTACTGACGCTGAAGCTTTCTTT.

The chain couples TRBV6-4 to TRBJ2-5; 9 positions match TRBD2. The CDR3 length is 15 residues. V was pared by 3 bases and J by 2 bases, with 4 bases of the junction left unmatched. The V gene's germline CDR1 is MRHNA and CDR2 SNTAGT. The DNA of the CDR3 is TGTGCCAGCAGTGAGAGCGGGGGGCAACAAGAGACCCAGTACTTC. Its protein is CASSESGGQQETQYF.

The chain joins TRBV9 to TRBJ2-5; D uncertain. Germline values: CDR1 SGDLS, CDR2 YYNGEE. The CDR3 contains 14 residues. With 0 bases removed from V and 7 bases from J, the gap between germline ends came to 13 bases. CDR3 protein: CASSVGAVLGTQYF. CDR3 in DNA: TGTGCCAGCAGCGTAGGTGCCGTTCTAGGGACCCAGTACTTC.

Remarks on this clone: Additional DNA sequences in this sample encode the identical CDR3. The chain employs TRBV5-1 and TRBJ1-2, with 7 nucleotides matching TRBD1. The CDR3 is 13 amino acids. From germline, CDR1 is SGHRS and CDR2 YFSETQ. The J segment lost 4 bases and the V segment lost 1 base, leaving 1 base of the junction unmatched. The CDR3 nucleotides read TGCGCCAGCAGCTTGACAGGGGTCTATGGCTACACCTTC. Its protein product is CASSLTGVYGYTF.

The genes are TRBV19 and TRBJ2-1; 7 nucleotides line up with TRBD1. The germline V gene has CDR1 LNHDA and CDR2 SQIVND (reference sequence). Trimming removed 4 bases from V and 9 bases from J; junction bases left unmatched: 6. The length of the CDR3 is 13 residues. The CDR3 DNA is TGTGCCAGTAGTACCGACAGGGTAGCTGAGCAGTTCTTC. Protein sequence: CASSTDRVAEQFF.